Listed here are 28 T cell receptor beta chains from one sample, sequenced in a study of T cells after yellow fever vaccination. From the 5' RACE reads, TCRdb called clonotypes with MiXCR, one entry per CDR3 protein. The sample has 200,000 to 300,000 distinct CDR3 sequences; 10% to 15% are singletons. The sequencing used CD4+ T cells sorted from PBMCs, collected 45 days after the yellow fever booster vaccination. These receptor sequences come from a man aged 25-40 years who received the YFV17D yellow fever vaccine.

This clonotype was observed a few times. V gene TRBV20-1 combines with J gene TRBJ1-4; maybe TRBD1 (6 bases). The CDR3 consists of 13 residues. V shed 6 bases and J shed 5 bases, with 13 bases lying between them. Germline CDR1 is DFQATT and CDR2 is SNEGSKA (reference sequence). The chain's CDR3 is CSAQFTGNEKLFF. CDR3 in DNA: TGCAGTGCCCAATTTACAGGGAATGAAAAACTGTTTTTT.

This clonotype was picked up a small number of times. The chain recombines TRBV6-1 with TRBJ2-2, with 9 bases aligning to TRBD2. CDR3 length equals 16 residues. The trim removed 5 bases at V and 2 bases at J, leaving 6 bases unmatched. Germline V CDR1 and CDR2: MNHNS, SASEGT. The CDR3 bases are TGTGCCAGCAGTAAACGACTAGCGGCCAACACCGGGGAGCTGTTTTTT. This gives the protein CASSKRLAANTGELFF.

This clonotype showed up just a few times. The chain joins TRBV18 to TRBJ2-3; D uncertain. Germline V gene data show CDR1 as KGHSH and CDR2 as LQKENI. The CDR3 loop spans 12 amino acids. V was shortened by 2 bases and J by 8 bases, with 8 bases between the two germline ends. The CDR3 bases are TGTGCCAGCTCACCAGAGGCAGCTACGCAGTATTTT. Residues: CASSPEAATQYF.

This clonotype occurred a few times. The chain recombines TRBV6-5 with TRBJ2-3; perhaps TRBD2 as D (5 bases). The V gene lost 3 bases and the J gene lost 2 bases, with 9 bases spanning the gap. The CDR3 is made up of 14 amino acids. Germline loops: CDR1 MNHEY, CDR2 SVGAGI. CDR3 region: CASSYWGDTDTQYF. The CDR3 DNA reads TGTGCCAGCAGTTATTGGGGAGACACAGATACGCAGTATTTT.

The table lists this clonotype with a few counts. The chain couples TRBV28 to TRBJ2-6; 10 bases match TRBD1. This CDR3 region has 17 residues. Losses at the gene ends were 5 bases for V and 3 bases for J; bases not matched to a gene: 7. CDR1 is MDHEN, CDR2 SYDVKM, per germline. For the CDR3, the DNA is TGTGCCAGCAGTCTCCGACAGGGGGCGAATGGGGCCAACGTCCTGACTTTC. The encoded protein is CASSLRQGANGANVLTF.

This clonotype has a handful of counts. The V call is TRBV6-2 or TRBV6-3, the J call TRBJ2-1, with D possibly TRBD1 on 6 matching bases. Between the trimmed V and J ends, which lost 6 bases and 9 bases, there was a span of 18 bases. The germline V gene encodes CDR1 MNHEY and CDR2 SVGEGT. This CDR3 region has 14 residues. CDR3 coding DNA: TGTGCCAGCAGCCCGCCCCCGACAGGACGTGAGCAGTTCTTC. As protein: CASSPPPTGREQFF.

The chain has TRBV5-6 and TRBJ2-7; D unclear. The CDR3 is 13 amino acids. Trimming took off 3 bases at V and 0 bases at J, with 7 bases between the two ends. Germline CDR1 and CDR2: SGHDT and YYEEEE. The CDR3 coding sequence is TGTGCCAGCAGCTACGGGCACTCCTACGAGCAGTACTTC. Amino acids: CASSYGHSYEQYF.

This clonotype was observed many times. This chain links TRBV12-3 or TRBV12-4 with TRBJ1-2, with D possibly TRBD1 on 5 matching bases. The germline V and J ends were trimmed by 6 bases and 7 bases, with 9 bases remaining between them. The CDR3 loop spans 11 amino acids. The CDR3 here is CASRQAVGYTF. DNA of the CDR3: TGTGCCAGCAGACAGGCCGTTGGCTACACCTTC.

A few counts support this clonotype. CDR3 sequence (DNA): TGTGCCAGCGGGGGACAGTTCTACAATGAGCAGTTCTTC. Translating it yields CASGGQFYNEQFF. The gene calls are TRBV5-6 and TRBJ2-1; 7 positions match TRBD1. The CDR3 is made up of 13 amino acids. In germline, CDR1 is SGHDT, CDR2 YYEEEE. J lost 3 bases, V lost 7 bases, and 4 bases had no gene match.

J is TRBJ2-7 and V is TRBV5-4, with a weak D call TRBD1 (6 bases). The CDR3 covers 13 residues. Trimming took 6 bases from V and 3 from J, leaving 13 bases between them. Germline CDR1 is SGHNT and CDR2 is YYREEE (reference sequence). In nucleotides, the CDR3 is TGTGCCAGCAAGGGTGCAGGGGACTACGAGCAGTACTTC. Its protein product is CASKGAGDYEQYF.

V is TRBV30 and J is TRBJ2-1; D may be TRBD1 (6 bases). The length of the CDR3 is 12 residues. CDR1 GTSNPN and CDR2 SVGIG come from the germline V gene (reference sequence). Trimming stripped 5 bases from V and 3 bases from J, with 8 bases between. Here the CDR3 reads CAWGQSYNEQFF. The CDR3 bases are TGTGCCTGGGGACAGAGCTACAATGAGCAGTTCTTC.

The chain employs TRBV11-2 and TRBJ2-7; D is uncertain. CDR1 and CDR2 (germline): SGHAT, FQNNGV. CDR3 length: 13 amino acids. Trimming shortened V by 5 bases and J by 2 bases, and 10 bases separated the two germline ends. CDR3 residues: CASSPRWAYEQYF. CDR3 bases: TGTGCCAGCAGCCCCCGATGGGCCTACGAGCAGTACTTC.

The chain combines TRBV20-1 with TRBJ2-4; D unclear. Germline V CDR1 and CDR2: DFQATT, SNEGSKA (reference sequence). The CDR3 has 13 amino acids. V was pared by 8 bases and J by 10 bases, with 21 bases between. This CDR3 is CSSLVLATGIQYF. The CDR3, as DNA: TGCAGTTCTCTAGTGTTAGCCACCGGGATTCAGTACTTC.

This sequence joins TRBV7-8 and TRBJ2-3, with 7 bases identical to TRBD1. V lost 3 bases and J lost 5; bases outside the gene matches: 11. Germline loops: CDR1 SGHVS, CDR2 FQNEAQ. The CDR3 totals 16 residues. The DNA for the CDR3 is TGTGCCAGCAGCTTCCAGACAGGGAGAGGTGGAGATACGCAGTATTTT. Translation: CASSFQTGRGGDTQYF.

This clonotype was detected many times. The chain joins TRBV11-2 to TRBJ2-1; 9 bases match TRBD2. CDR3 length: 18 amino acids. V lost 0 bases, J lost 7 bases, and 13 bases stayed unmatched. Looked up from germline, CDR1 is SGHAT and CDR2 is FQNNGV. Written as DNA, the CDR3 is TGTGCCAGCAGCTTAGATCCGGGCGGGAGGGCGGCAGTGAATGAGCAGTTCTTC. It is translated as CASSLDPGGRAAVNEQFF.

This clonotype has just a few counts. This sequence joins TRBV7-8 and TRBJ2-5; D is ambiguous. The germline V and J ends were trimmed by 4 bases and 4 bases, with 16 bases remaining between them. The germline V gene encodes CDR1 SGHVS and CDR2 FQNEAQ. CDR3 size: 15 residues. The CDR3 DNA reads as TGTGCCAGCAGCTCCGGTGTTGGTCCCAGAGAGACCCAGTACTTC. Its translation: CASSSGVGPRETQYF. The full variable domain, in which reference TRBV7-8 and TRBJ2-5 provide the parts outside the CDR3, is GAGVSQSPRYKVAKRGQDVALRCDPISGHVSLFWYQQALGQGPEFLTYFQNEAQLDKSGLPSDRFFAERPEGSVSTLKIQRTQQEDSAVYLCASSSGVGPRETQYFGPGTRLLVL.

This clonotype was seen ten or more times. CDR3 loop: CASSSGRQETQYF. CDR3 in DNA: TGTGCCAGCAGCTCCGGGAGGCAAGAGACCCAGTACTTC. The J gene is TRBJ2-5, the V gene TRBV7-8; 7 nucleotides align to TRBD2. Trimming removed 4 bases from V and 2 bases from J; junction bases left unmatched: 1. CDR1 and CDR2 (germline): SGHVS, FQNEAQ. This CDR3 contains 13 residues. Filled out from reference TRBV7-8 and TRBJ2-5, the complete variable domain reads GAGVSQSPRYKVAKRGQDVALRCDPISGHVSLFWYQQALGQGPEFLTYFQNEAQLDKSGLPSDRFFAERPEGSVSTLKIQRTQQEDSAVYLCASSSGRQETQYFGPGTRLLVL.

This rearrangement joins TRBV7-2 to TRBJ2-1; maybe TRBD2 (5 bases). Germline lookup yields CDR1 SGHTA and CDR2 FQGNSA. The CDR3 has 15 amino acids. V lost 0 bases and J 4 bases, leaving 10 bases between the germline ends. The CDR3 spells CASSLARTDYNEQFF. The CDR3 DNA reads as TGTGCCAGCAGCTTAGCCCGGACTGATTACAATGAGCAGTTCTTC. Filled out from reference TRBV7-2 and TRBJ2-1, the complete variable domain reads GAGVSQSPSNKVTEKGKDVELRCDPISGHTALYWYRQSLGQGLEFLIYFQGNSAPDKSGLPSDRFSAERTGGSVSTLTIQRTQQEDSAVYLCASSLARTDYNEQFFGPGTRLTVL.

This clonotype showed up just a few times. The genes are TRBV4-2 and TRBJ2-1, with TRBD2 matching over 10 bases. The V segment lost 1 base and the J segment 3 bases; nucleotides outside the gene matches: 0. The CDR3 extends over 15 amino acids. The V gene's germline CDR1 is LGHNA and CDR2 YNFKEQ. CDR3 protein: CASSQGTSGYNEQFF. CDR3 DNA: TGTGCCAGCAGCCAAGGGACTAGCGGCTACAATGAGCAGTTCTTC.

The chain recombines TRBV7-2 with TRBJ2-1, with 8 bases fitting TRBD1. CDR1 SGHTA and CDR2 FQGNSA come from the germline V gene. The CDR3 extends over 15 amino acids. Trimming cost V 6 bases and J 1 base; bases outside gene matches: 5. Here the CDR3 DNA reads TGTGCCAGCAGAAATCAGGGGGCATCCTACAATGAGCAGTTCTTC. Amino acid sequence: CASRNQGASYNEQFF.

This clonotype has just a few counts. This rearrangement joins TRBV3-1 to TRBJ1-4; D is unclear. There are 12 residues in the CDR3. CDR1 and CDR2 (germline): LGHDT, YNNKEL (reference sequence). With 3 bases removed from V and 5 bases from J, the gap between germline ends came to 4 bases. The CDR3, as DNA: TGTGCCAGCAGCCATGGAAATGAAAAACTGTTTTTT. Its translation is CASSHGNEKLFF.

This chain uses TRBV27 with TRBJ2-2, with 8 nucleotides matching TRBD1. Germline V gives CDR1 MNHEY, CDR2 SMNVEV (reference sequence). The CDR3 spans 16 residues. Unmatched junction bases numbered 8, after V lost 4 bases and J lost 4 bases. The CDR3 nucleotides are TGTGCCAGCAGTTCCCGGACAGGGAGCCCCACCGGGGAGCTGTTTTTT. Translated: CASSSRTGSPTGELFF.

The genes are TRBV3-1 and TRBJ2-3; 7 positions agree with TRBD1. The CDR3 is made up of 14 amino acids. Germline V gene sequence: CDR1 LGHDT, CDR2 YNNKEL (reference sequence). With V trimmed by 3 bases and J by 4 bases, 4 bases remained unmatched. Written as DNA, the CDR3 is TGTGCCAGCAGCCAGAGACAGGGCGCAGATACGCAGTATTTT. Its translation is CASSQRQGADTQYF.

The chain combines TRBV7-2 with TRBJ1-2; D is unclear. The CDR3 runs 15 residues. CDR1 SGHTA and CDR2 FQGNSA come from the germline V gene. Trimming took 1 base from V and 3 from J, leaving 12 bases between them. The CDR3 region is CASSLVATDYYGYTF. The CDR3 region has the DNA TGTGCCAGCAGCTTAGTCGCGACGGACTACTATGGCTACACCTTC.

V and J are TRBV5-1 and TRBJ2-1; 8 bases fit TRBD1. In germline, CDR1 is SGHRS, CDR2 YFSETQ. The CDR3 loop spans 17 amino acids. V shed 0 bases, J shed 3 bases, and the junction held 8 bases outside the gene matches. CDR3 loop: CASSLGRRDRYYNEQFF. CDR3 DNA: TGCGCCAGCAGCTTGGGTCGGAGGGACAGGTACTACAATGAGCAGTTCTTC.

V and J are TRBV12-3 or TRBV12-4 and TRBJ1-5; D is possibly TRBD1 (5 bases). Between the trimmed V and J ends, which lost 5 bases and 2 bases, there was a span of 13 bases. This CDR3 is built from 15 residues. The CDR3 is CASSGGGLGNQPQHF. The CDR3 DNA sequence: TGTGCCAGCAGTGGGGGGGGACTGGGCAATCAGCCCCAGCATTTT.

The chain employs TRBV20-1 and TRBJ1-1, with 8 bases lining up with TRBD1. Germline CDR1 DFQATT, CDR2 SNEGSKA (reference sequence). Trimming removed 4 bases from V and 1 base from J; junction bases left unmatched: 8. The CDR3 is 15 amino acids. The CDR3 DNA is TGCAGTGCTACCCCAGGGGGCATTCCGAACACTGAAGCTTTCTTT. This encodes CSATPGGIPNTEAFF.

The rearrangement links TRBV9 to TRBJ1-2; TRBD1 matches at 11 bases. Looked up from germline, CDR1 is SGDLS and CDR2 is YYNGEE. The CDR3 extends over 16 amino acids. V dropped 0 bases and J dropped 4; count of bases not matched to a gene: 5. The CDR3, as DNA: TGTGCCAGCAGCGTAGTCGGGGACAGGGGGGGCTATGGCTACACCTTC. It encodes CASSVVGDRGGYGYTF. Full variable domain (rest looked up from reference TRBV9 and TRBJ1-2): DSGVTQTPKHLITATGQRVTLRCSPRSGDLSVYWYQQSLDQGLQFLIQYYNGEERAKGNILERFSAQQFPDLHSELNLSSLELGDSALYFCASSVVGDRGGYGYTFGSGTRLTVV.